The sequence of this T cell receptor (beta chain) was determined in a study of cytomegalovirus exposure and HLA in healthy donors. General observations from the study: Most of the CMV-associated TCR beta chains (in a later analysis) appeared to be HLA-restricted. Associated with cytomegalovirus, according to the listing, were 150 to 200 TCR beta chains. A missense DCLRE1C variant was associated with V- and J-gene trimming of TCR beta chains in a later analysis, and an independent cohort replicated the association.

V was pared by 4 bases and J by 3 bases, with 2 bases of the junction left unmatched. The CDR3 is made up of 13 amino acids. Germline V lookup: CDR1 SGHDN, CDR2 FVKESK. As for the donors, each was a healthy bone marrow donor. A remark on this clone: Its specificity is not known.

The PCR made use of 60 Vbeta and 13 Jbeta primers. Measured with immunoSEQ multiplex PCR; TCRdb has only the in-frame clones, and not every one. The sample holds tens of thousands of clones, around 78% seen once. The chain joins TRBV14 to TRBJ2-7; 8 bases align to TRBD2. The TCR sequence derives from a middle-aged man in good health and CMV-seronegative. Input material: PBMCs. The CDR3 reads CASSLGLGYEQYF. CDR3 DNA: TGTGCCAGCAGCCTGGGACTAGGCTACGAGCAGTACTTC.